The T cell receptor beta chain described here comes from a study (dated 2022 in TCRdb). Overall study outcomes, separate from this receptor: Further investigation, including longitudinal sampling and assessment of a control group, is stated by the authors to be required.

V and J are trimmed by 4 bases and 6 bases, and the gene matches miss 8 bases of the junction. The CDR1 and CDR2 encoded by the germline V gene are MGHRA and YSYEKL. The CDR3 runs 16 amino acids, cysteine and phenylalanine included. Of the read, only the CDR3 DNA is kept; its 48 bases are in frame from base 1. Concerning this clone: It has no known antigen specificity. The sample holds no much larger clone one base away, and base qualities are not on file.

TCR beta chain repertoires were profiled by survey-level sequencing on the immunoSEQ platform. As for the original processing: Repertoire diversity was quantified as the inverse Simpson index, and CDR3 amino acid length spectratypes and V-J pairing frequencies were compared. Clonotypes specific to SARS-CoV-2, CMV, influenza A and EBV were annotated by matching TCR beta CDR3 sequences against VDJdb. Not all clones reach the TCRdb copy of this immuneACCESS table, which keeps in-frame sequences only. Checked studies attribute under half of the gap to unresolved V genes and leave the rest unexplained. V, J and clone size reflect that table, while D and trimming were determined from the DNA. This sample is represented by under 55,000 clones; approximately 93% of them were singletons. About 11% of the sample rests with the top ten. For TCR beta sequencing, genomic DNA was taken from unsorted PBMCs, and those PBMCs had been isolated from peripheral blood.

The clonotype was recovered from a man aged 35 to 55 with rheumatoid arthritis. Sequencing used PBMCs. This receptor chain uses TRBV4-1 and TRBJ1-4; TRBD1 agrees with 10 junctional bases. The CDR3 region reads CASSPIPGTGDEKLFF. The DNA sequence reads TGCGCCAGCAGCCCAATCCCCGGGACAGGGGATGAAAAACTGTTTTTT.